The clone carrying this TCR beta chain came up a few times. The antigen remains undetermined. Treatment of the sample: oral pan-JAK inhibitor, 5-10 mg twice daily. Researchers picked out CD4+ and CD8+ T cells from PBMCs by sorting. With V trimmed by 4 bases and J by 4 bases, 9 bases remained unmatched. The CDR3 runs 15 residues. Germline V gene sequence: CDR1 SGHDN, CDR2 FVKESK. Sequencing templates came from extracted RNA that was reverse transcribed into cDNA. Data came from immunoSEQ multiplex PCR; TCRdb stores just in-frame clones and leaves some out. The sample has about 200,000 clones; roughly 60% are singletons. These data come from a study of CD8+ T cells in alopecia areata. General study findings and limits: Expanded CD8+ clones among the top 100, and scalp clonality, were significantly decreased by tofacitinib.

This sequence originates from a human donor with alopecia areata. The chain links TRBV14 to TRBJ1-2, with 7 nucleotides matching TRBD1. Sequenced material: CD4+ T cells sorted from blood, taken at week 24, from a patient treated with tofacitinib. The CDR3 DNA reads TGTGCCAGCAGCCCCAACAGGGGACTTGGCTATGGCTACACCTTC. As protein: CASSPNRGLGYGYTF.